One and the same sample provided the 32 T cell receptor beta chains below, sequenced in a study of a mutant IDH1 vaccine in newly diagnosed glioma. This sample's time point: week 35, safety follow-up. One vaccine dose held 300 ug of mutant IDH1 20-mer peptide and came with topical imiquimod. Assay used: immunoSEQ multiplex PCR; TCRdb lists only in-frame clones, some missing. Among about 60,000 clones, more than 80% were seen once, and the ten largest hold under 7%. Their antigen targets remain unknown. The specimen comprised PBMCs, sampled from a glioma patient whose treatment included an IDH1 peptide vaccine. These receptors originate from a middle-aged man with glioma.

J is TRBJ2-4 and V is TRBV4-2; D is unclear. The CDR3 runs to 14 residues. V lost 0 bases and J lost 2, with 5 bases in between. CDR1 LGHNA and CDR2 YNFKEQ come from the germline V gene. CDR3 sequence reads: CASSQEQPKNIQYF. The CDR3 nucleotides read TGTGCCAGCAGCCAAGAGCAGCCCAAAAACATTCAGTACTTC.

CDR3 region: CASSPPGRETGELFF. DNA of the CDR3: TGTGCCAGCAGCCCACCGGGACGGGAAACCGGGGAGCTGTTTTTT. The V and J genes are TRBV9 and TRBJ2-2, with D perhaps TRBD1 or TRBD2 (5 bases each). The V end lost 4 bases, the J end lost 5 bases, and 15 bases lay between the germline ends. This CDR3 is 15 amino acids long. Germline CDR1 reads SGDLS; CDR2 reads YYNGEE.

The chain links TRBV7-9 to TRBJ2-4, with D tentatively TRBD2 (6 bases). V gave up 5 bases and J gave up 9 bases, with 17 bases separating them. The CDR3 contains 14 residues. Germline loops: CDR1 SEHNR, CDR2 FQNEAQ (reference sequence). The CDR3 region has the DNA TGTGCCAGCAGCCGTGGAGGAGGGGATCCCATTCAGTACTTC. Translating it yields CASSRGGGDPIQYF.

Notes on this clone: The junction and the germline gene differ at one end; a read error may be behind it. The chain joins TRBV7-7 to TRBJ2-1; 7 bases agree with TRBD2. Germline V gives CDR1 SSHAT, CDR2 FNYEAQ (reference sequence). This CDR3 has 13 amino acids. The CDR3 is CASSLEEKGTMFF. The CDR3 DNA follows: TGTGCTAGCAGCTTAGAAGAAAAAGGGACTATGTTCTTC.

This chain joins TRBV6-5 and TRBJ1-1; D remains unclear. V lost 0 bases and J lost 8, with 7 bases in between. The CDR3 length is 12 residues. Germline CDR1 MNHEY, CDR2 SVGAGI. CDR3: CASSYSRTEAFF. The CDR3 DNA follows: TGTGCCAGCAGTTACTCCCGGACCGAAGCTTTCTTT.

The chain couples TRBV9 to TRBJ2-5, with 7 bases that match TRBD2. The junction had 3 bases not matched to a gene; V was cut back by 3 bases and J by 1 base. This CDR3 is built from 14 residues. Germline V gene sequence: CDR1 SGDLS, CDR2 YYNGEE. The CDR3, as DNA: TGTGCCAGCAGCGCGGGGGGTGGCCAAGAGACCCAGTACTTC. Translation gives CASSAGGGQETQYF.

The rearrangement links TRBV7-2 to TRBJ2-5, with D perhaps assigned TRBD1 or TRBD2 (6 bases each). V lost 5 bases and J 4 bases, leaving 17 bases between the germline ends. From germline, CDR1 is SGHTA and CDR2 FQGNSA. The CDR3 has 15 residues. The CDR3 DNA reads as TGTGCCAGCAGCCCTCGGATTTCGGGGGCAGAGACCCAGTACTTC. This translates into CASSPRISGAETQYF.

The chain is built from TRBV5-1 and TRBJ1-3; the D is unclear. The CDR3 runs to 14 residues. Germline V gene lookup returns CDR1 SGHRS and CDR2 YFSETQ. With 4 bases removed from V and 4 bases from J, the gap between germline ends came to 12 bases. CDR3 DNA: TGCGCCAGCAGCCCTAACGTTACAGGAAACACCATATATTTT. Its protein product is CASSPNVTGNTIYF.

This clone has a handful of counts. This chain links TRBV2 with TRBJ1-5; the D gene is possibly TRBD1 (6 bases). V was pared by 6 bases and J by 2 bases, with 17 bases between. The CDR3 runs 16 residues. Germline CDR1 and CDR2: SNHLY and FYNNEI. The CDR3 DNA is TGTGCCAGCAGGGGAAACAGGGTTGCGGGCAATCAGCCCCAGCATTTT. Its protein is CASRGNRVAGNQPQHF.

J is TRBJ2-5 and V is TRBV5-4; 7 bases map to TRBD2. CDR3 length: 15 amino acids. Looked up from germline, CDR1 is SGHNT and CDR2 is YYREEE (reference sequence). V gave up 3 bases and J gave up 5 bases; unmatched junction bases: 10. The CDR3 sequence: CASSWGWRGGETQYF. The CDR3 nucleotides read TGTGCCAGCAGCTGGGGTTGGAGGGGAGGGGAGACCCAGTACTTC. The whole variable domain, filled in from reference TRBV5-4 and TRBJ2-5, reads ETGVTQSPTHLIKTRGQQVTLRCSSQSGHNTVSWYQQALGQGPQFIFQYYREEENGRGNFPPRFSGLQFPNYSSELNVNALELDDSALYLCASSWGWRGGETQYFGPGTRLLVL.

This chain joins TRBV5-4 and TRBJ2-3; tentatively, D is TRBD1 (5 bases). From germline, CDR1 is SGHNT and CDR2 YYREEE (reference sequence). The CDR3 spans 14 residues. V lost 7 bases and J 2 bases, leaving 14 bases between the germline ends. The CDR3 region is CASPGSRYTDTQYF. The CDR3, as DNA: TGTGCCAGCCCAGGGTCACGTTACACAGATACGCAGTATTTT. The complete variable domain, with remaining parts taken from reference TRBV5-4 and TRBJ2-3, reads ETGVTQSPTHLIKTRGQQVTLRCSSQSGHNTVSWYQQALGQGPQFIFQYYREEENGRGNFPPRFSGLQFPNYSSELNVNALELDDSALYLCASPGSRYTDTQYFGPGTRLTVL.

This clone has a handful of counts. The chain is built from TRBV29-1 and TRBJ1-1; D remains ambiguous. With 8 bases removed from V and 1 base from J, the gap between germline ends came to 8 bases. This CDR3 contains 11 residues. Germline V gene data show CDR1 as SQVTM and CDR2 as ANQGSEA. CDR3 loop: CSLSWNTEAFF. The CDR3 nucleotides are TGCAGCCTCAGTTGGAACACTGAAGCTTTCTTT.

The rearrangement joins TRBV5-1 to TRBJ1-4, with a weak D call TRBD1 (5 bases). V was cut by 0 bases and J by 6 bases, with 15 bases left in between. CDR1 and CDR2 (germline): SGHRS, YFSETQ. The CDR3 is 16 amino acids. The CDR3 loop is CASSLVAAGGDEKLFF. The CDR3 coding sequence is TGCGCCAGCAGCTTGGTGGCGGCAGGAGGGGATGAAAAACTGTTTTTT.

This chain uses TRBV5-1 with TRBJ1-2; D is possibly TRBD1 (6 bases). V lost 1 base and J 2 bases, leaving 15 bases between the germline ends. The germline gives CDR1 SGHRS, CDR2 YFSETQ. There are 16 residues in the CDR3. CDR3 protein: CASSLLMDQGNYGYTF. The CDR3 DNA reads TGCGCCAGCAGCTTGCTAATGGACCAGGGGAACTATGGCTACACCTTC.

The J gene is TRBJ1-5, the V gene TRBV10-1; no firm D call. Germline-derived CDR1 and CDR2 are WNHNN and SYGVQD (reference sequence). This CDR3 has 13 amino acids. Trimming cost V 6 bases and J 5 bases, with 11 bases left between them. CDR3 loop: CASSDGRDQPQHF. The CDR3 region has the DNA TGCGCCAGCAGCGACGGACGAGATCAGCCCCAGCATTTT.

The gene calls are TRBV29-1 and TRBJ2-5, with 8 nucleotides matching TRBD2. Unmatched junction bases numbered 10, after V lost 4 bases and J lost 3 bases. In germline, CDR1 is SQVTM, CDR2 ANQGSEA. The CDR3 sequence is 15 residues long. For the CDR3, the DNA is TGCAGCGTTGTTCTTTCCGGGACTAGTAAAGAGACCCAGTACTTC. Its protein product is CSVVLSGTSKETQYF.

V gene TRBV2 combines with J gene TRBJ1-4; D is possibly TRBD1 (6 bases). CDR3 length equals 15 residues. V was trimmed by 5 bases and J by 3 bases, leaving 13 bases between them. CDR1 is SNHLY and CDR2 is FYNNEI in the germline V gene. CDR3 in amino acids: CASSFTGRPNEKLFF. CDR3 nucleotides: TGTGCCAGCAGTTTTACAGGGAGGCCTAATGAAAAACTGTTTTTT. The variable domain in full, completed from reference TRBV2 and TRBJ1-4, reads EPEVTQTPSHQVTQMGQEVILRCVPISNHLYFYWYRQILGQKVEFLVSFYNNEISEKSEIFDDQFSVERPDGSNFTLKIRSTKLEDSAMYFCASSFTGRPNEKLFFGSGTQLSVL.

V and J are TRBV7-8 and TRBJ1-5; possible D gene TRBD1, 6 bases. The CDR3 covers 17 residues. Germline loops: CDR1 SGHVS, CDR2 FQNEAQ. Trimming left V 5 bases short and J 4 bases short, with 21 bases between. CDR3 protein: CASSLSSDRILNQPQHF. The CDR3 DNA is TGTGCCAGCAGCCTCTCCTCTGACAGGATCCTGAATCAGCCCCAGCATTTT.

The V call is TRBV25-1, the J call TRBJ2-1; 9 bases match TRBD1. V shed 4 bases, J shed 1 base, and the junction held 5 bases outside the gene matches. CDR3 length equals 16 residues. CDR1 is MGHDK and CDR2 is SYGVNS in the germline V gene. CDR3 region: CASSGRTGVSYNEQFF. In DNA form, the CDR3 reads TGTGCCAGCAGTGGTCGGACAGGGGTTTCCTACAATGAGCAGTTCTTC.

The CDR3 is CASSQETSGSYEQYF. Written as DNA, the CDR3 is TGTGCCAGCAGCCAAGAGACTAGCGGGAGTTACGAGCAGTACTTC. V and J are TRBV4-2 and TRBJ2-7, with 12 bases aligning to TRBD2. CDR1 is LGHNA, CDR2 YNFKEQ, per germline. The CDR3 runs to 15 residues. The V and J ends lost 0 bases and 4 bases, in that order; junction bases with no gene match: 1.

The chain links TRBV30 to TRBJ1-5, with a possible D match to TRBD1 (5 bases). V was shortened by 1 base and J by 9 bases, with 13 bases between the two germline ends. The germline V gene has CDR1 GTSNPN and CDR2 SVGIG (reference sequence). This CDR3 has 13 residues. The CDR3 nucleotides read TGTGCCTGGAGTGGGGGGGTTAACGGGCCCCAGCATTTT. It yields the protein CAWSGGVNGPQHF.

V and J are TRBV29-1 and TRBJ1-1; D ambiguous. The germline V and J ends were trimmed by 4 bases and 10 bases, with 13 bases remaining between them. The CDR3 sequence is 11 residues long. From germline, CDR1 is SQVTM and CDR2 ANQGSEA. CDR3 amino acids: CSVVRETIAFF. The CDR3 DNA is TGCAGCGTTGTAAGGGAGACAATAGCTTTCTTT.

Comment on this clone: A junction boundary mismatches the germline segment, possibly from a read error. The gene calls are TRBV2 and TRBJ2-5; no definite D call. Per the germline V gene, CDR1 is SNHLY and CDR2 is FYNNEI. The CDR3 runs to 11 residues. This CDR3 reads CASSEAEIWDF. The CDR3 bases are TGTGCCAGCAGCGAGGCCGAAATTTGGGACTTC.

The gene calls are TRBV27 and TRBJ1-2, with a tentative D call TRBD1 (5 bases). Germline-derived CDR1 and CDR2 are MNHEY and SMNVEV (reference sequence). Trimming left V 4 bases short and J 2 bases short, with 11 bases between. The CDR3 sequence is 14 residues long. In nucleotides, the CDR3 is TGTGCCAGCAGTTACGGGTGGGGGAACTATGGCTACACCTTC. Amino acids: CASSYGWGNYGYTF.

The chain has TRBV14 and TRBJ2-7; no definite D call. Trimming left V 0 bases short and J 6 bases short, with 9 bases between. The CDR3 consists of 13 residues. Germline V gives CDR1 SGHDN, CDR2 FVKESK. In nucleotides, the CDR3 is TGTGCCAGCAGCCAAGATTTGGCTGGCGAGCAGTACTTC. Translation: CASSQDLAGEQYF.

In this sample, this clone turned up a few times. This chain links TRBV5-1 with TRBJ2-3; 10 nucleotides line up with TRBD1. This CDR3 has 15 amino acids. Unmatched junction bases numbered 8, after V lost 7 bases and J lost 3 bases. Per the germline V gene, CDR1 is SGHRS and CDR2 is YFSETQ. The CDR3 bases are TGCGCCAGCGGGACAGGGGTCTCAACTACAGATACGCAGTATTTT. This codes for CASGTGVSTTDTQYF.

V usage is TRBV5-1 and J usage is TRBJ1-2; 8 bases align to TRBD1. Trimming took 4 bases from V and 8 from J; bases not matched to a gene: 13. CDR3 length: 15 residues. CDR1 and CDR2 from the germline V gene are SGHRS and YFSETQ. CDR3 sequence (DNA): TGCGCCAGCAGCCCCCCGACCGGGACAGGTTTGGGCTACACCTTC. This codes for CASSPPTGTGLGYTF.

This chain connects TRBV28 to TRBJ2-7; D perhaps matches TRBD1 (6 bases). The ends were cut back, 4 bases at V and 0 bases at J, with 10 bases in the middle. Germline V gene sequence: CDR1 MDHEN, CDR2 SYDVKM. The CDR3 is 14 amino acids. This chain's CDR3 is CASSSRGSSYEQYF. CDR3 bases: TGTGCCAGCAGTTCCAGGGGAAGCTCCTACGAGCAGTACTTC. The full variable domain, with the rest looked up from reference TRBV28 and TRBJ2-7, is DVKVTQSSRYLVKRTGEKVFLECVQDMDHENMFWYRQDPGLGLRLIYFSYDVKMKEKGDIPEGYSVSREKKERFSLILESASTNQTSMYLCASSSRGSSYEQYFGPGTRLTVT.

The V and J genes are TRBV18 and TRBJ2-7; weak D call: TRBD2 (7 bases). Germline CDR1 KGHSH, CDR2 LQKENI. Trimming left V 4 bases short and J 1 base short, with 8 bases between. This CDR3 is 13 amino acids long. CDR3 nucleotides: TGTGCCAGCTCACAGGGGGGGTCCTACGAGCAGTACTTC. Amino acid sequence: CASSQGGSYEQYF.

The V gene is TRBV5-4, the J gene TRBJ2-5; D remains ambiguous. V shed 0 bases and J shed 4 bases, with 13 bases lying between them. The germline V gene has CDR1 SGHNT and CDR2 YYREEE (reference sequence). The CDR3 runs 15 residues. The CDR3 DNA sequence: TGTGCCAGCAGCTTGGAAGTTGGGTCGCGAGAGACCCAGTACTTC. Translation gives CASSLEVGSRETQYF. Supplemented by reference TRBV5-4 and TRBJ2-5, the full variable domain reads ETGVTQSPTHLIKTRGQQVTLRCSSQSGHNTVSWYQQALGQGPQFIFQYYREEENGRGNFPPRFSGLQFPNYSSELNVNALELDDSALYLCASSLEVGSRETQYFGPGTRLLVL.

The rearrangement links TRBV19 to TRBJ2-6; the D gene could be TRBD1 or TRBD2 (6 bases each). Germline lookup yields CDR1 LNHDA and CDR2 SQIVND (reference sequence). Trimming pared 3 bases from V and 2 bases from J, leaving 8 bases between. The CDR3 covers 15 residues. DNA for the CDR3: TGTGCCAGTAGTATCGGGGGCGCTGGGGCCAACGTCCTGACTTTC. It codes for CASSIGGAGANVLTF.

The rearrangement links TRBV19 to TRBJ2-1; possible D gene TRBD2, 7 bases. Trimming took 2 bases from V and 3 from J, leaving 11 bases between them. Germline values: CDR1 LNHDA, CDR2 SQIVND (reference sequence). The CDR3 has 15 residues. The CDR3 DNA sequence: TGTGCCAGTAGTATACCGCGGGGGCGCTACAATGAGCAGTTCTTC. This sequence encodes CASSIPRGRYNEQFF.